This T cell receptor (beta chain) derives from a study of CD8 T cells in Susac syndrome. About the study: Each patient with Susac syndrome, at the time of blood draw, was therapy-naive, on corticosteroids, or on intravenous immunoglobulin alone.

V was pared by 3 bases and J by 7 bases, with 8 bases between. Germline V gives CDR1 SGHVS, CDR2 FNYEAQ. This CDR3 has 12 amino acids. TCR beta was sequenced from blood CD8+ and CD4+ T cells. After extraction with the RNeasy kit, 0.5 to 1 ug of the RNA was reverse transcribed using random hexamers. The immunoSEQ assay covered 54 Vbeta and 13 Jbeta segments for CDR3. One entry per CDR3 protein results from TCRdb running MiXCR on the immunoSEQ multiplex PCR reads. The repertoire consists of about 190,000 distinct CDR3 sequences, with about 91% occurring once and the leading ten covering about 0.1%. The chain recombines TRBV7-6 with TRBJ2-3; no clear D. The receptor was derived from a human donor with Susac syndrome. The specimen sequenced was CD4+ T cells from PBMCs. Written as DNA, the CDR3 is TGTGCCAGCAGCTTTGACCGAAATACGCAGTATTTT. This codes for CASSFDRNTQYF.